The 15 T cell receptor beta chains below come from one sample, sequenced in a study of a mutant IDH1 vaccine in newly diagnosed glioma. The antigens for these receptors are not known. The protocol was immunoSEQ multiplex PCR, while the TCRdb copy is restricted to in-frame clones and leaves out a portion. The sample consists of some 80,000 clones, about 85% of them appearing once. Documented time point: week 23, last vaccination. All doses held 300 ug of mutant IDH1 20-mer peptide, with topical imiquimod. This material consisted of PBMCs, taken from a glioma patient whose treatment included an IDH1 peptide vaccine. All receptors derive from a woman in her fifties or sixties with glioma.

The rearrangement links TRBV2 to TRBJ2-5; 15 nucleotides agree with TRBD2. The trim removed 6 bases at V and 9 bases at J, leaving 14 bases unmatched. CDR3 length: 17 residues. Germline V gene sequence: CDR1 SNHLY, CDR2 FYNNEI. CDR3 region: CASSSGTSGRSRPAQYF. CDR3 in DNA: TGTGCCAGCAGCTCCGGGACTAGCGGGAGGTCACGGCCGGCCCAGTACTTC.

The J gene is TRBJ2-7, the V gene TRBV7-2; D gene uncertain. The CDR3 totals 13 residues. V lost 7 bases and J lost 0, with 10 bases in between. The germline V gene encodes CDR1 SGHTA and CDR2 FQGNSA. The CDR3 loop reads CASTKRLSYEQYF. As DNA, the CDR3 is TGTGCCAGCACGAAGCGACTCTCCTACGAGCAGTACTTC.

In this sample, this clone turned up a few times. The chain couples TRBV19 to TRBJ1-5; D remains unclear. Germline CDR1 reads LNHDA; CDR2 reads SQIVND (reference sequence). Trimming took off 6 bases at V and 4 bases at J, with 16 bases between the two ends. The CDR3 runs 15 residues. The CDR3 region is CASRRGSGENQPQHF. CDR3 coding DNA: TGTGCCAGTAGAAGAGGGAGTGGAGAAAATCAGCCCCAGCATTTT.

The chain links TRBV18 to TRBJ2-7; D unresolved. Per germline, CDR1 KGHSH and CDR2 LQKENI. This CDR3 is 14 amino acids long. Trimming removed 2 bases at V and 7 bases at J, with 15 bases between. CDR3: CASSPKSPIVEQYF. CDR3 sequence (DNA): TGTGCCAGCTCACCAAAGTCACCCATCGTGGAGCAGTACTTC.

The V call is TRBV11-2, the J call TRBJ1-1, with TRBD1 identical over 9 bases. The V gene's germline CDR1 is SGHAT and CDR2 FQNNGV. Germline trimming cut 5 bases from V and 8 bases from J; bases unmatched to any gene: 6. The CDR3 is 13 amino acids. The CDR3 DNA reads as TGTGCCAGCAGCCGGGGACAGGGTACAGAAGCTTTCTTT. Residues: CASSRGQGTEAFF.

The J gene is TRBJ1-3, the V gene TRBV12-5; 8 bases match TRBD1. Per germline, CDR1 LGHNT and CDR2 FRNRAP. The length of the CDR3 is 18 residues. The junction had 8 bases not matched to a gene; V was cut back by 1 base and J by 0 bases. The CDR3 loop is CASGLGSGTGGSGNTIYF. CDR3 coding DNA: TGTGCTAGTGGTTTGGGGTCCGGGACAGGCGGCTCTGGAAACACCATATATTTT. The variable domain in full, completed from reference TRBV12-5 and TRBJ1-3, reads DARVTQTPRHKVTEMGQEVTMRCQPILGHNTVFWYRQTMMQGLELLAYFRNRAPLDDSGMPKDRFSAEMPDATLATLKIQPSEPRDSAVYFCASGLGSGTGGSGNTIYFGEGSWLTVV.

This chain connects TRBV7-6 to TRBJ2-5; no reliable D call. V was clipped by 10 bases and J by 1 base, with 10 bases between them. The CDR3 totals 12 residues. The germline V gene has CDR1 SGHVS and CDR2 FNYEAQ. The CDR3 reads CATSPGQETQYF. The CDR3 nucleotides are TGTGCCACCTCCCCGGGCCAAGAGACCCAGTACTTC.

This chain joins TRBV6-4 and TRBJ1-1, with TRBD1 as a possible D gene (6 bases). Germline V CDR1 and CDR2: MRHNA, SNTAGT. V lost 7 bases and J 4 bases, leaving 19 bases between the germline ends. This CDR3 is 15 amino acids long. CDR3 loop: CASTLDSWSGTEAFF. As DNA, the CDR3 is TGTGCCAGCACCTTGGACAGTTGGAGTGGCACTGAAGCTTTCTTT.

This clone has just a few counts. This sequence joins TRBV7-9 and TRBJ2-7; D tentatively reads TRBD1 or TRBD2 (5 bases each). V was shortened by 4 bases and J by 11 bases, with 15 bases between the two germline ends. The length of the CDR3 is 12 residues. CDR1 SEHNR and CDR2 FQNEAQ come from the germline V gene (reference sequence). The CDR3 sequence: CASSSNRRDEYF. The CDR3 DNA reads as TGTGCCAGCAGCTCGAATCGCCGGGACGAGTACTTC.

The genes are TRBV11-2 and TRBJ2-5; 9 positions agree with TRBD2. V gave up 5 bases and J gave up 4 bases; unmatched junction bases: 20. Germline lookup yields CDR1 SGHAT and CDR2 FQNNGV. The CDR3 spans 19 residues. CDR3 DNA sequence: TGTGCCAGCAGCCCGCTCAAGGTGGGTAGCGGGAGAACGGGAGAGACCCAGTACTTC. Translating it yields CASSPLKVGSGRTGETQYF.

The chain combines TRBV28 with TRBJ2-3; 13 nucleotides line up with TRBD2. The trim removed 4 bases at V and 4 bases at J, leaving 2 bases unmatched. Germline CDR1 and CDR2: MDHEN and SYDVKM. CDR3 length equals 15 residues. CDR3 coding DNA: TGTGCCAGCAGTTCCGGACTAGCGGGAGCAGATACGCAGTATTTT. Its translation is CASSSGLAGADTQYF.

The chain has TRBV2 and TRBJ1-1; no definite D call. Trimming pared 3 bases from V and 5 bases from J, leaving 7 bases between. CDR3 length: 12 amino acids. Germline loops: CDR1 SNHLY, CDR2 FYNNEI. In DNA form, the CDR3 reads TGTGCCAGCAGTGATGGAGGTACTGAAGCTTTCTTT. As protein: CASSDGGTEAFF.

The rearrangement uses TRBV18 and TRBJ2-5; D possibly matches TRBD1 or TRBD2 (6 bases each). Germline V gene lookup returns CDR1 KGHSH and CDR2 LQKENI. The CDR3 covers 16 residues. V was clipped by 0 bases and J by 5 bases, with 16 bases between them. This CDR3 is CASSPPKGQGRETQYF. The DNA for the CDR3 is TGTGCCAGCTCACCACCGAAAGGGCAGGGGAGGGAGACCCAGTACTTC.

V gene TRBV7-2 combines with J gene TRBJ2-1; TRBD2 matches at 10 bases. The CDR3 sequence is 19 residues long. Per germline, CDR1 SGHTA and CDR2 FQGNSA. J was trimmed by 0 bases and V by 1 base; bases with no gene match: 9. CDR3 sequence: CASSLVLAGVLSSYNEQFF. CDR3 sequence (DNA): TGTGCCAGCAGCTTAGTTCTAGCGGGAGTTCTAAGCTCCTACAATGAGCAGTTCTTC.

V is TRBV29-1 and J is TRBJ2-2; the match to TRBD2 covers 7 bases. The J segment lost 5 bases and the V segment lost 2 bases, leaving 11 bases of the junction unmatched. Germline-derived CDR1 and CDR2 are SQVTM and ANQGSEA. This CDR3 spans 16 amino acids. The CDR3 DNA is TGCAGCGTTGAATGGTGGCGGGAGAGGTGTACCGGGGAGCTGTTTTTT. Amino acid sequence: CSVEWWRERCTGELFF.